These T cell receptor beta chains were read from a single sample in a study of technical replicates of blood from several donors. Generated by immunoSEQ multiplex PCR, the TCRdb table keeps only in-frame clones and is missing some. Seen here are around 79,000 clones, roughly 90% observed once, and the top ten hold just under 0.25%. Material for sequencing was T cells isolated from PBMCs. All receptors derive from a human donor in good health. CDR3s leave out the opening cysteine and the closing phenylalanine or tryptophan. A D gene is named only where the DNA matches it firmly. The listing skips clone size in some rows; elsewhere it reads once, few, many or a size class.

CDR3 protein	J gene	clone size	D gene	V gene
ASSEEGYTEAF	TRBJ1-1	.	.	TRBV6-1
ASSVDRAIDTQY	TRBJ2-3	.	TRBD1	TRBV6-1
ASGLSQGRWVCNQPQH	TRBJ1-5	.	.	TRBV7-3
ASSVSGTIYGYT	TRBJ1-2	.	.	TRBV5-5
ASSVGTGSYGYT	TRBJ1-2	.	TRBD1	TRBV19
ASSKGTGSYEQY	TRBJ2-7	.	TRBD1	TRBV5-6
ASSPTGGLAEAF	TRBJ1-1	.	TRBD1	TRBV19
ASRIGTSETQY	TRBJ2-5	once	.	TRBV5-1
ASSVTGIQIEQF	TRBJ2-1	.	.	TRBV7-2
ATSRGSEAQH	TRBJ1-5	.	.	TRBV15
ASRPGQGVGEQY	TRBJ2-7	.	TRBD1	TRBV27
ASSFAGPRHTDTQY	TRBJ2-3	.	.	TRBV28
ASSSQGERNTEAF	TRBJ1-1	.	TRBD1	TRBV7-9
SVVRLAEPTDTQY	TRBJ2-3	.	TRBD2	TRBV29-1
ASSFGATEPNYGYT	TRBJ1-2	once	.	TRBV5-6
ASSRHRGQGNLETQY	TRBJ2-5	.	TRBD1	TRBV6-4
ASSYVGDTEAF	TRBJ1-1	.	.	TRBV6-5
ASSLYTQGLGEKLF	TRBJ1-4	.	.	TRBV5-1
ASSPFDRVMDTEAF	TRBJ1-1	.	TRBD1	TRBV18